Below are 7 T cell receptor beta chains sequenced from a single sample in a study of T-cell memory formation after mild COVID-19. TCRdb analysed the 5' RACE reads with MiXCR anew, one entry per CDR3 protein. Of 250,000 to 300,000 distinct CDR3 sequences listed, roughly 18% are singletons. Sequencing was done on a sample of PBMCs or a T cell subset sorted from them (not recorded which). The origin of the receptors is a man aged 18 to 29 who had mild COVID-19 (a few samples of this study predate the infection). Cell type and time point are not known.

This clonotype has at least ten counts. The rearrangement links TRBV20-1 to TRBJ2-5; TRBD2 matches at 8 bases. J lost 4 bases, V lost 0 bases, and 7 bases had no gene match. The CDR3 consists of 15 residues. Per germline, CDR1 DFQATT and CDR2 SNEGSKA (reference sequence). The CDR3 is CSARDGTSILETQYF. The DNA for the CDR3 is TGCAGTGCTAGAGATGGGACTAGTATTTTAGAGACCCAGTACTTC.

This clonotype was counted only a few times. The genes are TRBV20-1 and TRBJ2-1; tentatively, D is TRBD2 (5 bases). The CDR3 has 15 residues. Trimming shortened V by 3 bases and J by 5 bases, and 17 bases separated the two germline ends. Germline CDR1 DFQATT, CDR2 SNEGSKA (reference sequence). The DNA for the CDR3 is TGCAGTGCTAGCCCTCCCAGCGGAGGCGACAATGAGCAGTTCTTC. As protein: CSASPPSGGDNEQFF.

This clonotype was recorded at least ten times. The CDR3 loop is CSVERDSRYGYTF. Here the CDR3 DNA reads TGCAGCGTTGAGAGGGACTCACGCTATGGCTACACCTTC. This chain joins TRBV29-1 and TRBJ1-2; weak D call: TRBD1 (5 bases). This CDR3 region has 13 residues. Looked up from germline, CDR1 is SQVTM and CDR2 is ANQGSEA. V was clipped by 3 bases and J by 4 bases, with 12 bases between them.

The V call is TRBV4-1, the J call TRBJ2-1; no clear D. Germline V gene sequence: CDR1 MGHRA, CDR2 YSYEKL. The CDR3 has 13 amino acids. Trimming cost V 5 bases and J 6 bases, with 11 bases left between them. The CDR3 coding sequence is TGCGCCAGCAGCGCGTCTAGTAGCAATGAGCAGTTCTTC. Translated: CASSASSSNEQFF.

This sequence joins TRBV4-3 and TRBJ1-2, with D possibly matching TRBD1 (5 bases). Between the trimmed V and J ends, which lost 3 bases and 3 bases, there was a span of 20 bases. The V gene's germline CDR1 is LGHNA and CDR2 YSLEER. The CDR3 has 17 residues. The CDR3 here is CASSQKIRREVDYGYTF. As DNA, the CDR3 is TGCGCCAGCAGCCAGAAAATCCGCAGGGAAGTTGACTATGGCTACACCTTC.

The genes are TRBV7-2 and TRBJ1-1, with D uncertain. V was clipped by 1 base and J by 4 bases, with 10 bases between them. The germline gives CDR1 SGHTA, CDR2 FQGNSA. CDR3 size: 14 residues. CDR3 protein: CASSLERVGTEAFF. For the CDR3, the DNA is TGTGCCAGCAGCTTAGAGAGGGTCGGCACTGAAGCTTTCTTT.

This clonotype was recorded many times. The chain recombines TRBV7-2 with TRBJ2-3; D is ambiguous. V lost 3 bases and J 2 bases, leaving 12 bases between the germline ends. Germline loops: CDR1 SGHTA, CDR2 FQGNSA. The CDR3 is 15 residues long. The CDR3: CASSFLGGTTDTQYF. The CDR3 DNA reads as TGTGCCAGCAGCTTTCTGGGTGGAACCACAGATACGCAGTATTTT.